Below are 13 T cell receptor beta chains sequenced from a single sample in a study of identical twins listed by TCRdb under 2016. The receptor library was made with 5' RACE. Instrument used: Illumina HiSeq 2000. TCRdb reran the public reads through fastp at Q25 and MiXCR, keeping productive beta chains. Rows are combined by CDR3 protein, so each entry shows the most common genes and DNA. This sample has about 570,000 distinct CDR3 sequences in its table, and 9% to 10% of those were observed once. Of the sample, roughly 3% falls within the top ten clones. These data were also filed under a second study, of yellow fever vaccine responses in identical twins.

The specimen sequenced was PBMCs. The receptor source for this set is a woman under 30 in good health.

This clonotype has more than one count but fewer than ten. The V gene is TRBV5-6, the J gene TRBJ2-7; perhaps TRBD2 as D (5 bases). The CDR3 covers 15 residues. Germline loops: CDR1 SGHDT, CDR2 YYEEEE. V shed 2 bases and J shed 5 bases, with 17 bases lying between them. The CDR3 loop reads CASSFHGPRVDEQYF. CDR3 DNA: TGTGCCAGCAGCTTTCACGGCCCGCGGGTCGACGAGCAGTACTTC.

The chain recombines TRBV29-1 with TRBJ2-7, with D perhaps TRBD2 (5 bases). Trimming took off 0 bases at V and 3 bases at J, with 15 bases between the two ends. Germline V CDR1 and CDR2: SQVTM, ANQGSEA. The CDR3 spans 15 residues. CDR3 region: CSVEDERGSGYEQYF. In DNA, the CDR3 is TGCAGCGTTGAAGATGAAAGAGGGTCTGGCTACGAGCAGTACTTC.

In this sample, this clonotype turned up many times. This chain uses TRBV3-1 with TRBJ2-2, with D maybe TRBD2 (5 bases). The V end was cut by 2 bases, the J end by 1 base, with 8 bases between. This CDR3 region has 15 residues. Germline-derived CDR1 and CDR2 are LGHDT and YNNKEL (reference sequence). The CDR3 region is CASSQNGVNTGELFF. In DNA form, the CDR3 reads TGTGCCAGCAGCCAAAACGGGGTGAACACCGGGGAGCTGTTTTTT.

This clonotype was seen at least ten times. The gene calls are TRBV4-1 and TRBJ1-1, with 9 bases that match TRBD1. The CDR3 length is 17 residues. J gave up 6 bases and V 6 bases, and 17 bases lay outside the gene matches. Germline CDR1 MGHRA, CDR2 YSYEKL. The CDR3 protein is CASSNLEDRDRDAEAFF. The CDR3 DNA is TGCGCCAGCAGTAACCTAGAAGACCGGGACAGGGATGCTGAAGCTTTCTTT.

The table lists this clonotype with a few counts. This chain links TRBV12-5 with TRBJ2-1, with D possibly matching TRBD1 (6 bases). CDR1 is LGHNT, CDR2 FRNRAP, per germline. The CDR3 runs to 14 residues. V lost 2 bases and J 5 bases, leaving 10 bases between the germline ends. CDR3 nucleotides: TGTGCTAGTGGTTTGTGGACAGAGAACAATGAGCAGTTCTTC. It specifies CASGLWTENNEQFF.

This clonotype has a handful of counts. This chain connects TRBV4-3 to TRBJ2-1; a possible D gene is TRBD2 (5 bases). Trimming took off 1 base at V and 2 bases at J, with 9 bases between the two ends. Germline loops: CDR1 LGHNA, CDR2 YSLEER. The CDR3 is 15 residues long. The CDR3 loop is CASSQVEVPYNEQFF. Here the CDR3 DNA reads TGCGCCAGCAGCCAAGTGGAGGTCCCCTACAATGAGCAGTTCTTC.

The genes are TRBV7-2 and TRBJ1-5; no reliable D call. The CDR3 sequence is 13 residues long. The V end lost 1 base, the J end lost 5 bases, and 6 bases lay between the germline ends. Germline assignment: CDR1 SGHTA and CDR2 FQGNSA. The CDR3 loop reads CASSLVEDQPQHF. The CDR3 DNA sequence: TGTGCCAGCAGCTTAGTTGAGGATCAGCCCCAGCATTTT. The whole variable domain, filled in from reference TRBV7-2 and TRBJ1-5, reads GAGVSQSPSNKVTEKGKDVELRCDPISGHTALYWYRQSLGQGLEFLIYFQGNSAPDKSGLPSDRFSAERTGGSVSTLTIQRTQQEDSAVYLCASSLVEDQPQHFGDGTRLSIL.

For this clonotype: The junction and the germline gene differ at one end; a read error may be behind it. The J gene is TRBJ2-5, the V gene TRBV27; 8 positions match TRBD1. CDR1 and CDR2 (germline): MNHEY, SMNVEV (reference sequence). The CDR3 runs to 15 residues. As DNA, the CDR3 is TGTGCCAGCAGTATTCGGACAGGGATGACCCCAACCGATCACTTC. This gives the protein CASSIRTGMTPTDHF.

This clonotype was counted many times. In DNA, the CDR3 is TGCAGCGAAAGGACAGGGGGCACAGATACGCAGTATTTT. It codes for CSERTGGTDTQYF. The chain is built from TRBV29-1 and TRBJ2-3; 9 bases fit TRBD1. The CDR3 covers 13 residues. V lost 7 bases to trimming and J lost 1 base; unmatched junction nucleotides: 3. The germline V gene encodes CDR1 SQVTM and CDR2 ANQGSEA.

The V gene is TRBV6-1, the J gene TRBJ2-5; TRBD1 aligns across 8 bases. The junction had 5 bases not matched to a gene; V was cut back by 6 bases and J by 5 bases. The CDR3 sequence is 13 residues long. Germline lookup yields CDR1 MNHNS and CDR2 SASEGT. CDR3 loop: CASSRTGRETQYF. CDR3 nucleotides: TGTGCCAGCAGCCGGACAGGGCGGGAGACCCAGTACTTC.

The chain links TRBV3-1 to TRBJ2-7; the match to TRBD2 covers 7 bases. The CDR3 is made up of 15 amino acids. J lost 0 bases, V lost 5 bases, and 7 bases had no gene match. The germline V gene has CDR1 LGHDT and CDR2 YNNKEL (reference sequence). CDR3 in DNA: TGTGCCAGCAGCAAAAGCGGGAAGAGCTCCTACGAGCAGTACTTC. This encodes CASSKSGKSSYEQYF.

This clonotype has at least ten counts. V is TRBV7-9 and J is TRBJ1-5; 9 bases map to TRBD1. The germline gives CDR1 SEHNR, CDR2 FQNEAQ (reference sequence). V trimming: 5 bases; J trimming: 7 bases; junction bases outside the gene matches: 3. CDR3 length: 13 residues. The CDR3 DNA reads as TGTGCCAGCAGCCCGACAGGGGGACAGCCCCAGCATTTT. It is translated as CASSPTGGQPQHF.

Regarding this clonotype: This may stem from a read error, because a much larger clone lies one nucleotide away. Likely a read error: the CDR3 ends without its conserved phenylalanine or tryptophan. The chain carries TRBV29-1 and TRBJ2-1; 10 bases align to TRBD1. CDR1 and CDR2 (germline): SQVTM, ANQGSEA. With 7 bases clipped from V and 5 bases from J, the junction kept 5 bases outside the gene matches. The CDR3 has 13 residues. CDR3 region: CSARQGADNEQFL. The CDR3 nucleotides are TGCAGCGCACGACAGGGGGCCGACAATGAGCAGTTCTTA.